This TCR beta chain comes out of a study of CD8 T cells in ankylosing spondylitis. CDR3 length equals 13 residues. Trimming removed 6 bases from V and 6 bases from J, with 15 bases in between. Per germline, CDR1 SNHLY and CDR2 FYNNEI. As regards this clonotype: Its antigen is currently unknown.

Study-wide findings and caveats: Seemingly characteristic of ankylosing spondylitis blood was a TCR beta motif consisting of 7 or 8 highly homologous variants.

TCRdb fed the 5' RACE reads into MiXCR, producing one record per CDR3 protein. The sample yields roughly 470,000 distinct CDR3 sequences, roughly 27% seen once. This chain connects TRBV2 to TRBJ2-7; a weak D match, TRBD1 (6 bases). This sequence originates from a male donor with ankylosing spondylitis. Sequenced material: blood, either unsorted or a sorted T cell fraction (not recorded which). In DNA form, the CDR3 reads TGTGCCAGCAGCGCCAACAGGGAGACCGAGCAGTACGTC. Translating gives CASSANRETEQYV.